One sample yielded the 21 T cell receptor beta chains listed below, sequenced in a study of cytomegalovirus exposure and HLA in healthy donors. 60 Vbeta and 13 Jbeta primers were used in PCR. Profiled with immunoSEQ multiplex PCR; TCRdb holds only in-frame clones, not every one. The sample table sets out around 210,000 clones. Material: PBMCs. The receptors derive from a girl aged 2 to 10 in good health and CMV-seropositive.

DNA for the CDR3: TGTGCCACCAGCAGAGATGTTTCCAACCGGAGGGGTTATAGCAATCAGCCCCAGCATTTT. This gives the protein CATSRDVSNRRGYSNQPQHF. The gene calls are TRBV15 and TRBJ1-5; D is possibly TRBD1 (5 bases). Between the trimmed V and J ends, which lost 0 bases and 0 bases, there was a span of 21 bases. Germline V lookup: CDR1 LNHNV, CDR2 YYDKDF (reference sequence). The CDR3 extends over 20 amino acids.

The CDR3 nucleotides read TGCGCCAGCAGCCCGAGGACAGCAGGCAATGAAAAACTGTTTTTT. It is translated as CASSPRTAGNEKLFF. The chain has TRBV5-1 and TRBJ1-4; possibly TRBD1 for D (6 bases). V lost 4 bases and J lost 5, with 15 bases in between. Per the germline V gene, CDR1 is SGHRS and CDR2 is YFSETQ. The CDR3 is 15 residues long.

CDR3 protein: CASSENSPSSYNEQFF. CDR3 DNA sequence: TGTGCCAGCAGCGAGAATTCGCCGAGCTCCTACAATGAGCAGTTCTTC. This chain connects TRBV9 to TRBJ2-1; D gene uncertain. Germline values: CDR1 SGDLS, CDR2 YYNGEE. Trimming pared 3 bases from V and 0 bases from J, leaving 13 bases between. This CDR3 region has 16 residues.

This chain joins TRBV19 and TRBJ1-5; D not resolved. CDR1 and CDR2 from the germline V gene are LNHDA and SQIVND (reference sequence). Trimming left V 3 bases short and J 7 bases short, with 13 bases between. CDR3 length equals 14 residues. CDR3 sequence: CASSMTLFSQPQHF. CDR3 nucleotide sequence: TGTGCCAGTAGTATGACACTTTTTTCGCAGCCCCAGCATTTT.

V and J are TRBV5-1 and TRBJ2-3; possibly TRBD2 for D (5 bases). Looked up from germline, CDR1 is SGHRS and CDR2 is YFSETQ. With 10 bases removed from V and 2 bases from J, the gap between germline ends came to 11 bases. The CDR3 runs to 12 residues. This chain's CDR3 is CASSRATDTQYF. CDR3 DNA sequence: TGCGCCTCTTCGCGGGCCACAGATACGCAGTATTTT.

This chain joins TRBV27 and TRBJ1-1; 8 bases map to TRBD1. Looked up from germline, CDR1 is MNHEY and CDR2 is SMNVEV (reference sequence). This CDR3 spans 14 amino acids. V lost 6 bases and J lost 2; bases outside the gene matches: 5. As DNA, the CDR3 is TGTGCCAGCAGACAAGACAGGGGTAACACTGAAGCTTTCTTT. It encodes CASRQDRGNTEAFF.

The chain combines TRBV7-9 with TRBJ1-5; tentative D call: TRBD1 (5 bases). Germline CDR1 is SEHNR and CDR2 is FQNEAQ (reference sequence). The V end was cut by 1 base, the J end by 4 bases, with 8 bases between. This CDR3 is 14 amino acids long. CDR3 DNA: TGTGCCAGCAGCTTAGGGGGACTAAATCAGCCCCAGCATTTT. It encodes CASSLGGLNQPQHF.

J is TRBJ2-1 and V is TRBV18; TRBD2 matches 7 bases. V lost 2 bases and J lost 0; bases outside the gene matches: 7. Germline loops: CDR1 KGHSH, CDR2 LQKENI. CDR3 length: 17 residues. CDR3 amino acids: CASSPTGEGPSYNEQFF. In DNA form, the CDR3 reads TGTGCCAGCTCACCAACGGGGGAGGGCCCCTCCTACAATGAGCAGTTCTTC.

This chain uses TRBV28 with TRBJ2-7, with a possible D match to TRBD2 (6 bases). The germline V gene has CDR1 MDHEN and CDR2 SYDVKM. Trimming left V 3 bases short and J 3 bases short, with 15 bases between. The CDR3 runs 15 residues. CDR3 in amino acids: CASSFRLARDYEQYF. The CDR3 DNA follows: TGTGCCAGCAGTTTCCGTCTAGCGAGAGACTACGAGCAGTACTTC.

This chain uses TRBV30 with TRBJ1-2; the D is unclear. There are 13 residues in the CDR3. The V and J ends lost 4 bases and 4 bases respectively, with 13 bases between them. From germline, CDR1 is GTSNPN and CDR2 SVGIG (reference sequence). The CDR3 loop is CAWIPVGSYGYTF. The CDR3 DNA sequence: TGTGCCTGGATACCTGTGGGGAGCTATGGCTACACCTTC.

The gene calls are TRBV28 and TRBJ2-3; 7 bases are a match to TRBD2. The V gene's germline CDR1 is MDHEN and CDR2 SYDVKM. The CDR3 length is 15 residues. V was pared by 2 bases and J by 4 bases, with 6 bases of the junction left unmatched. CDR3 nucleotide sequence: TGTGCCAGCAGTTTAAGGGCGGGAGCCGCAGATACGCAGTATTTT. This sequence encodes CASSLRAGAADTQYF.

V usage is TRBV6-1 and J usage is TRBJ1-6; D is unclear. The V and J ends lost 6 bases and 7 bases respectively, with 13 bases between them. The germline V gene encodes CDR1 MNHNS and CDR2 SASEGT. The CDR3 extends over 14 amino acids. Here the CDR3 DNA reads TGTGCCAGCAGCGGGGTGGGCGTGAATTCACCCCTCCACTTT. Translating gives CASSGVGVNSPLHF.

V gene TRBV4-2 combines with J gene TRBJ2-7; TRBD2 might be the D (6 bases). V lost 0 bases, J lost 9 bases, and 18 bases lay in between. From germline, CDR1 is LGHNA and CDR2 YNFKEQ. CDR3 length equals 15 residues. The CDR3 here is CASSQDGGSGRGQYF. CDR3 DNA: TGTGCCAGCAGCCAAGATGGAGGGAGCGGTCGCGGGCAGTACTTC.

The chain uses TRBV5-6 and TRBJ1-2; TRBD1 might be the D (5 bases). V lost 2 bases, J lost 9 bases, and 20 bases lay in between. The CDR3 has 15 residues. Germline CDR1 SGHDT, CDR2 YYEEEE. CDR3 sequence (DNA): TGTGCCAGCAGCTTTGGGGGGGGTTCGAGGCCCAGCTACACCTTC. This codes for CASSFGGGSRPSYTF.

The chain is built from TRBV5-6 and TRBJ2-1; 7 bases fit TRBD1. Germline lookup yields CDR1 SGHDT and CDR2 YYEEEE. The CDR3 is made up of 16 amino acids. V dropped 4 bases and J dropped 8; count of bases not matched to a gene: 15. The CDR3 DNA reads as TGTGCCAGCAGCAGGTCCAGGGGGTTGGGGTTCCATGAGCAGTTCTTC. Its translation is CASSRSRGLGFHEQFF.

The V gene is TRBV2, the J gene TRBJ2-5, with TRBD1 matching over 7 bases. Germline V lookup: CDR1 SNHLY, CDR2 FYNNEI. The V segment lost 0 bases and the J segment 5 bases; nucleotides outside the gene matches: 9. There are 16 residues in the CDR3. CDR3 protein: CASSEAGGPRGETQYF. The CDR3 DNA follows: TGTGCCAGCAGTGAAGCAGGGGGCCCAAGGGGGGAGACCCAGTACTTC.

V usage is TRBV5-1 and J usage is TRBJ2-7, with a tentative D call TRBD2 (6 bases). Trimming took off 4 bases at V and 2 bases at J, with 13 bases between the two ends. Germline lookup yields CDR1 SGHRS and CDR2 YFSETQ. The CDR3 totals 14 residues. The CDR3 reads CASSPGWGAYEQYF. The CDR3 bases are TGCGCCAGCAGCCCTGGCTGGGGGGCCTACGAGCAGTACTTC.

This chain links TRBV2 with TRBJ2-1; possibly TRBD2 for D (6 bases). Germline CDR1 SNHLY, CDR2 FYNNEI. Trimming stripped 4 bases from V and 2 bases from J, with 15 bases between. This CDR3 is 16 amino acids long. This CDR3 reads CASSVGRDSAYNEQFF. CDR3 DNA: TGTGCCAGCAGTGTGGGAAGGGACTCAGCCTACAATGAGCAGTTCTTC.

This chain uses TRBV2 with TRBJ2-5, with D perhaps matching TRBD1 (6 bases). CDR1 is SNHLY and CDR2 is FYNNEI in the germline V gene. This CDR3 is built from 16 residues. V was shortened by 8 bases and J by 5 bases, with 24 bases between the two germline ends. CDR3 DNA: TGTGCCAGCGCCCCCCTCCGAGGCAGGGGTGGTGAGACCCAGTACTTC. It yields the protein CASAPLRGRGGETQYF.

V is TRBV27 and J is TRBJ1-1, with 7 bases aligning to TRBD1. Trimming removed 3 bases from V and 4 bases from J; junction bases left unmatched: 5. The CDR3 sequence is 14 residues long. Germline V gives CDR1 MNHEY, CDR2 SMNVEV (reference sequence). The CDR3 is CASSFFGTATEAFF. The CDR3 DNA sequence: TGTGCCAGCAGTTTCTTTGGGACAGCCACTGAAGCTTTCTTT.

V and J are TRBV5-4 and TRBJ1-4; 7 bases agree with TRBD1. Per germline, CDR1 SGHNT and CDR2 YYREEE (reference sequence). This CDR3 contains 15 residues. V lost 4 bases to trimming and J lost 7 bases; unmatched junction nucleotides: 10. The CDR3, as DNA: TGTGCCAGCAGCCAATCCAGGGGGGCAGGTGAAAAACTGTTTTTT. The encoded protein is CASSQSRGAGEKLFF. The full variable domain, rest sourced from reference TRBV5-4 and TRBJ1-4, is ETGVTQSPTHLIKTRGQQVTLRCSSQSGHNTVSWYQQALGQGPQFIFQYYREEENGRGNFPPRFSGLQFPNYSSELNVNALELDDSALYLCASSQSRGAGEKLFFGSGTQLSVL.